This TCR beta chain was captured in a study of technical replicates of blood from several donors. The V end was cut by 8 bases, the J end by 3 bases, with 17 bases between. Germline CDR1 and CDR2: MDHEN and SYDVKM. The length of the CDR3 is 14 residues. Here immunoSEQ multiplex PCR was the method, and the copy in TCRdb shows in-frame clones only, minus some. The data hold about 100,000 clones, with roughly 95% observed a single time. Sample: T cells isolated from PBMCs. The TCR sequence derives from a human donor in good health. V is TRBV28 and J is TRBJ2-7; D remains ambiguous. CDR3 sequence (DNA): TGTGCCAGCCATGACTCGAATGGCCACTACGAGCAGTACTTC. It encodes CASHDSNGHYEQYF.